These 23 T cell receptor beta chains came from one sample sequenced in a study of blood T cell repertoires in COVID-19. Clones were sequenced by immunoSEQ multiplex PCR, and TCRdb holds only the in-frame ones, with some missing. The table includes 150,000 to 200,000 clones, about 80% detected once. Input material: peripheral blood. These receptors all come from a woman between 50 and 59 years old with active or convalescent COVID-19.

The chain carries TRBV5-4 and TRBJ1-2, with D unresolved. Germline loops: CDR1 SGHNT, CDR2 YYREEE (reference sequence). The CDR3 runs to 14 residues. With 2 bases removed from V and 0 bases from J, the gap between germline ends came to 8 bases. CDR3 sequence: CASSFGGTNYGYTF. In DNA form, the CDR3 reads TGTGCCAGCAGCTTTGGAGGTACTAACTATGGCTACACCTTC.

This clone was counted a few times. The chain is built from TRBV4-2 and TRBJ1-5, with a possible D match to TRBD1 (6 bases). The V and J ends lost 0 bases and 8 bases respectively, with 14 bases between them. This CDR3 is 15 amino acids long. Germline values: CDR1 LGHNA, CDR2 YNFKEQ. CDR3 DNA: TGTGCCAGCAGCCAAGAGTGGGGGCTGGTGGAGCCCCAGCATTTT. This codes for CASSQEWGLVEPQHF.

The chain employs TRBV6-5 and TRBJ2-4; TRBD1 matches at 9 bases. The CDR3 totals 13 residues. The V segment lost 6 bases and the J segment 4 bases; nucleotides outside the gene matches: 1. The germline gives CDR1 MNHEY, CDR2 SVGAGI. For the CDR3, the DNA is TGTGCCAGCAGAGGGACAGGGAAAAACATTCAGTACTTC. Translated, it gives CASRGTGKNIQYF.

The chain has TRBV4-2 and TRBJ1-1; 7 bases map to TRBD1. This CDR3 contains 14 residues. Germline trimming cut 3 bases from V and 11 bases from J; bases unmatched to any gene: 12. CDR1 and CDR2 from the germline V gene are LGHNA and YNFKEQ. This CDR3 is CASSQTGFGGDAFF. The CDR3 DNA is TGTGCCAGCAGCCAGACAGGGTTCGGGGGAGACGCTTTCTTT.

The rearrangement uses TRBV7-9 and TRBJ1-1; D remains ambiguous. The CDR3 loop spans 13 amino acids. V was clipped by 7 bases and J by 1 base, with 10 bases between them. Germline V gives CDR1 SEHNR, CDR2 FQNEAQ (reference sequence). CDR3 coding DNA: TGTGCCAGCACCGAACTAGGGAACACTGAAGCTTTCTTT. This codes for CASTELGNTEAFF. Combining the CDR3 with reference TRBV7-9 and TRBJ1-1 gives the whole variable domain DTGVSQNPRHKITKRGQNVTFRCDPISEHNRLYWYRQTLGQGPEFLTYFQNEAQLEKSRLLSDRFSAERPKGSFSTLEIQRTEQGDSAMYLCASTELGNTEAFFGQGTRLTVV.

This clone turned up a few times. The chain couples TRBV7-2 to TRBJ2-3, with 9 bases lining up with TRBD2. This CDR3 is 16 amino acids long. V lost 1 base, J lost 6 bases, and 8 bases stayed unmatched. Germline loops: CDR1 SGHTA, CDR2 FQGNSA. The CDR3 DNA reads TGTGCCAGCAGCTTAGGCGGGAGGGCCGAGCTTGATACGCAGTATTTT. Translating gives CASSLGGRAELDTQYF. Variable domain in full (rest from reference TRBV7-2 and TRBJ2-3): GAGVSQSPSNKVTEKGKDVELRCDPISGHTALYWYRQSLGQGLEFLIYFQGNSAPDKSGLPSDRFSAERTGGSVSTLTIQRTQQEDSAVYLCASSLGGRAELDTQYFGPGTRLTVL.

Only a few counts were recorded for this clone. V gene TRBV28 combines with J gene TRBJ1-1, with D tentatively TRBD1 (5 bases). CDR3 size: 15 residues. CDR1 MDHEN and CDR2 SYDVKM come from the germline V gene. Between the trimmed V and J ends, which lost 5 bases and 10 bases, there was a span of 23 bases. The CDR3 region has the DNA TGTGCCAGCAGTCCCCGCGGGGCAACGGTTTTGGTAGCTTTCTTT. Translating it yields CASSPRGATVLVAFF.

The genes are TRBV3-1 (or the pseudogene TRBV3-2) and TRBJ2-5, with unresolved D. Trimming left V 1 base short and J 4 bases short, with 4 bases between. CDR1 is LGHDT and CDR2 is YNNKEL in the germline V gene (reference sequence). CDR3 length equals 12 residues. CDR3 in amino acids: CASSQVRETQYF. DNA of the CDR3: TGTGCCAGCAGCCAAGTGCGAGAGACCCAGTACTTC.

The chain employs TRBV5-1 and TRBJ1-1, with D uncertain. Deletions cut 4 bases from V and 0 bases from J, with 7 bases between. The germline V gene has CDR1 SGHRS and CDR2 YFSETQ. The CDR3 is 13 residues long. In DNA, the CDR3 is TGCGCCAGCAGCGTCAACATGAACACTGAAGCTTTCTTT. The encoded protein is CASSVNMNTEAFF.

The J gene is TRBJ1-3, the V gene TRBV3-1 (or the pseudogene TRBV3-2), with D perhaps matching TRBD1 (5 bases). This CDR3 comprises 15 residues. Between the trimmed V and J ends, which lost 0 bases and 7 bases, there was a span of 13 bases. Germline lookup yields CDR1 LGHDT and CDR2 YNNKEL (reference sequence). Here the CDR3 DNA reads TGTGCCAGCAGCCAAGATTCATCCAGGGCTAACACCATATATTTT. Protein sequence: CASSQDSSRANTIYF.

V is TRBV6-5 and J is TRBJ1-6; D remains unclear. The CDR3 is 11 amino acids. V lost 5 bases, J lost 10 bases, and 6 bases lay in between. Germline-derived CDR1 and CDR2 are MNHEY and SVGAGI. CDR3 sequence reads: CASSLISPLHF. As DNA, the CDR3 is TGTGCCAGCAGTCTTATATCACCCCTCCACTTT.

The V and J genes are TRBV29-1 and TRBJ2-1, with TRBD1 matching 8 bases. The CDR3 is made up of 16 amino acids. The V gene's germline CDR1 is SQVTM and CDR2 ANQGSEA. V lost 6 bases to trimming and J lost 0 bases; unmatched junction nucleotides: 10. In nucleotides, the CDR3 is TGCAGCGTGGAGGGGTTAGACAGGGGCTCCTACAATGAGCAGTTCTTC. Protein sequence: CSVEGLDRGSYNEQFF.

The chain combines TRBV6-2 or TRBV6-3 with TRBJ2-2; TRBD2 is a possible D gene (5 bases). V was trimmed by 5 bases and J by 4 bases, leaving 8 bases between them. The CDR3 is 13 residues long. CDR1 is MNHEY, CDR2 SVGEGT, per germline. The CDR3 reads CASSTTSTGELFF. The CDR3 coding sequence is TGTGCCAGCAGTACTACTAGCACCGGGGAGCTGTTTTTT.

V usage is TRBV6-5 and J usage is TRBJ1-1, with TRBD1 as a possible D gene (5 bases). V lost 8 bases to trimming and J lost 2 bases, with 12 bases between them. The CDR3 runs 13 residues. Germline CDR1 reads MNHEY; CDR2 reads SVGAGI. The CDR3 DNA is TGTGCCAGCGGAAGACAGAGAAACACTGAAGCTTTCTTT. This codes for CASGRQRNTEAFF.

This clone was recorded a few times. This rearrangement joins TRBV10-1 to TRBJ1-4; TRBD1 agrees at 8 bases. This CDR3 is 16 amino acids long. Germline V gene sequence: CDR1 WNHNN, CDR2 SYGVQD (reference sequence). Unmatched junction bases numbered 7, after V lost 2 bases and J lost 5 bases. The CDR3 DNA sequence: TGCGCCAGCAGTGAGCCGGAGGACAGGGAAAATGAAAAACTGTTTTTT. Translated: CASSEPEDRENEKLFF.

This chain joins TRBV7-2 and TRBJ1-5; TRBD1 matches 9 bases. There are 17 residues in the CDR3. The germline CDR1 and CDR2 sequences are SGHTA and FQGNSA. V lost 2 bases and J lost 5; bases outside the gene matches: 10. The CDR3 coding sequence is TGTGCCAGCAGCTTATTAGGGGGGGGACAGGGATATCAGCCCCAGCATTTT. Its translation: CASSLLGGGQGYQPQHF. The full variable domain, completed using reference TRBV7-2 and TRBJ1-5, is GAGVSQSPSNKVTEKGKDVELRCDPISGHTALYWYRQSLGQGLEFLIYFQGNSAPDKSGLPSDRFSAERTGGSVSTLTIQRTQQEDSAVYLCASSLLGGGQGYQPQHFGDGTRLSIL.

V is TRBV5-1 and J is TRBJ2-5; a possible D gene is TRBD1 (5 bases). The V end lost 5 bases, the J end lost 0 bases, and 11 bases lay between the germline ends. The CDR3 length is 14 residues. Germline CDR1 and CDR2: SGHRS and YFSETQ. This CDR3 is CASSLGVHQETQYF. The CDR3 DNA is TGCGCCAGCAGTTTAGGGGTCCACCAAGAGACCCAGTACTTC.

This chain links TRBV6-5 with TRBJ2-5; maybe TRBD2 (6 bases). Germline CDR1 is MNHEY and CDR2 is SVGAGI. Trimming removed 10 bases at V and 5 bases at J, with 17 bases between. The CDR3 covers 13 residues. CDR3 region: CATSARGGETQYF. CDR3 DNA: TGTGCCACCTCTGCGCGAGGAGGGGAGACCCAGTACTTC.

V is TRBV10-3 and J is TRBJ1-2; D perhaps matches TRBD1 (5 bases). The germline gives CDR1 ENHRY, CDR2 SYGVKD. Trimming removed 0 bases at V and 8 bases at J, with 10 bases between. The CDR3 extends over 13 amino acids. The CDR3: CAISESTATGYTF. As DNA, the CDR3 is TGTGCCATCAGTGAGTCGACAGCTACAGGCTACACCTTC.

This clone was recorded only once. The rearrangement uses TRBV6-4 and TRBJ2-1; 9 nucleotides match TRBD2. CDR3 size: 16 residues. In germline, CDR1 is MRHNA, CDR2 SNTAGT. The V gene end was trimmed by 4 bases and the J gene end by 7 bases; junction bases not matched to a gene: 11. The DNA of the CDR3 is TGTGCCAGCAGTGGCCAAGGACTAGCGCAATTGAATGAGCAGTTCTTC. Translated: CASSGQGLAQLNEQFF.

This sequence joins TRBV4-3 and TRBJ2-3; TRBD1 aligns across 8 bases. This CDR3 is built from 14 residues. V trimming: 3 bases; J trimming: 6 bases; junction bases outside the gene matches: 5. Germline V gene lookup returns CDR1 LGHNA and CDR2 YSLEER. The CDR3: CASSHNTGGDTQYF. The CDR3 coding sequence is TGCGCCAGCAGCCATAACACAGGGGGGGATACGCAGTATTTT.

This chain links TRBV6-4 with TRBJ2-1, with 15 bases aligning to TRBD2. Germline CDR1 and CDR2: MRHNA and SNTAGT. Losses at the gene ends were 9 bases for V and 7 bases for J; bases not matched to a gene: 4. The CDR3 length is 14 residues. CDR3 amino acids: CARGGTSGRNEQFF. As DNA, the CDR3 is TGTGCCAGGGGGGGGACTAGCGGGAGGAATGAGCAGTTCTTC.

V is TRBV12-3 or TRBV12-4 and J is TRBJ2-7, with D unresolved. Trimming removed 3 bases at V and 1 base at J, with 4 bases between. This CDR3 region has 12 residues. CDR3 amino acids: CASSFLSYEQYF. CDR3 nucleotides: TGTGCCAGCAGTTTCCTTTCCTACGAGCAGTACTTC.